The 17 T cell receptor beta chains below come from one sample, sequenced in a study of OX40 agonist ivuxolimab in advanced cancers. Sequencing used immunoSEQ multiplex PCR; TCRdb keeps in-frame clones, though not all of them. The table has 70,000 to 85,000 clones, about 86% seen once; the top ten hold around 2%. This specimen was CD4+ or CD8+ T cells sorted from blood, taken in a trial of the OX40 agonist ivuxolimab. The receptors shown here come from an adult with an advanced solid tumor such as melanoma, head and neck, liver or kidney cancer.

The chain's CDR3 is CASSQEGRRTPMGYTF. Here the CDR3 DNA reads TGCGCCAGCAGCCAAGAGGGCAGGAGAACCCCCATGGGCTACACCTTC. The V and J genes are TRBV4-3 and TRBJ1-2; D not resolved. The CDR3 extends over 16 amino acids. CDR1 LGHNA and CDR2 YSLEER come from the germline V gene. The V and J ends lost 0 bases and 8 bases respectively, with 19 bases between them.

The rearrangement joins TRBV30 to TRBJ2-7; TRBD2 aligns across 12 bases. V shed 0 bases, J shed 5 bases, and the junction held 20 bases outside the gene matches. The CDR3 spans 20 residues. Germline assignment: CDR1 GTSNPN and CDR2 SVGIG (reference sequence). CDR3 protein: CAWSVRNLLAGGGGVHEQYF. The CDR3 DNA reads as TGTGCCTGGAGTGTACGTAACCTACTAGCGGGAGGAGGAGGCGTCCACGAGCAGTACTTC. Drawing the rest from reference TRBV30 and TRBJ2-7, the complete variable domain is SQTIHQWPATLVQPVGSPLSLECTVEGTSNPNLYWYRQAAGRGLQLLFYSVGIGQISSEVPQNLSASRPQDRQFILSSKKLLLSDSGFYLCAWSVRNLLAGGGGVHEQYFGPGTRLTVT.

This chain uses TRBV5-4 with TRBJ2-7; unclear D gene. The CDR3 is 11 residues long. The germline gives CDR1 SGHNT, CDR2 YYREEE (reference sequence). Trimming stripped 4 bases from V and 5 bases from J, with 7 bases between. As DNA, the CDR3 is TGTGCCAGCAGCCTCCTGAACGAGCAGTACTTC. Residues: CASSLLNEQYF.

The chain is built from TRBV27 and TRBJ2-3; no firm D call. Per germline, CDR1 MNHEY and CDR2 SMNVEV (reference sequence). This CDR3 comprises 14 residues. V was shortened by 5 bases and J by 10 bases, with 19 bases between the two germline ends. Here the CDR3 DNA reads TGTGCCAGCAGTCCGAGGACGGACGTGTGGGCGCAGTATTTT. Residues: CASSPRTDVWAQYF.

The gene calls are TRBV2 and TRBJ2-3; D gene uncertain. Germline values: CDR1 SNHLY, CDR2 FYNNEI. Trimming cost V 4 bases and J 9 bases, with 8 bases left between them. The CDR3 totals 11 residues. In nucleotides, the CDR3 is TGTGCCAGCAGTGCCGAGGAGACGCAGTATTTT. It yields the protein CASSAEETQYF.

In this sample, this clone turned up many times. The chain employs TRBV4-2 and TRBJ1-1; D is uncertain. Germline V lookup: CDR1 LGHNA, CDR2 YNFKEQ. Trimming removed 4 bases from V and 1 base from J, with 13 bases in between. The CDR3 has 15 residues. CDR3: CASSPQVAGNTEAFF. CDR3 in DNA: TGTGCCAGCAGCCCCCAGGTGGCGGGGAACACTGAAGCTTTCTTT.

The chain has TRBV2 and TRBJ2-3, with D tentatively TRBD1 (6 bases). The CDR3 covers 15 residues. The germline V and J ends were trimmed by 4 bases and 4 bases, with 15 bases remaining between them. Germline CDR1 reads SNHLY; CDR2 reads FYNNEI. CDR3 amino acids: CASSAQGYEADTQYF. The CDR3 DNA is TGTGCCAGCAGTGCTCAGGGGTATGAGGCAGATACGCAGTATTTT.

V usage is TRBV19 and J usage is TRBJ1-1; D possibly corresponds to TRBD1 (5 bases). CDR3 length: 13 residues. V lost 3 bases, J lost 4 bases, and 9 bases lay in between. The germline V gene encodes CDR1 LNHDA and CDR2 SQIVND (reference sequence). CDR3 DNA: TGTGCCAGTAGTATGAGGGGATCCACTGAAGCTTTCTTT. Protein product: CASSMRGSTEAFF.

This clone was observed a handful of times. As the CDR3 is not closed by the conserved phenylalanine or tryptophan, this likely results from a read error. The DNA is omitted, as the CDR3 cannot be located on it reliably, and the CDR3 follows TCRdb's listing. The J gene is TRBJ2-7, the V gene TRBV21-1; the D segment call TRBD1 is taken from the table without a DNA check. TRBV21-1 is a pseudogene segment. 9 amino acids form the CDR3, both terminal residues included. The CDR3 sequence: CASSKAGQA.

The V call is TRBV9, the J call TRBJ1-5; 7 bases map to TRBD1. Trimming removed 2 bases from V and 7 bases from J; junction bases left unmatched: 6. CDR1 is SGDLS, CDR2 YYNGEE, per germline. The CDR3 covers 14 residues. DNA of the CDR3: TGTGCCAGCAGCGTCACAGGGGAAGGCCAGCCCCAGCATTTT. It translates to CASSVTGEGQPQHF.

This chain uses TRBV28 with TRBJ2-1; 8 bases are shared with TRBD2. Germline V gene sequence: CDR1 MDHEN, CDR2 SYDVKM. Unmatched junction bases numbered 16, after V lost 7 bases and J lost 5 bases. CDR3 length: 17 residues. The CDR3 spells CASTRRMVTSANNEQFF. The CDR3 DNA is TGTGCCAGCACCCGACGGATGGTGACTAGCGCCAACAATGAGCAGTTCTTC.

The V call is TRBV27, the J call TRBJ2-1; D gene unclear. The CDR3 runs to 17 residues. With 5 bases removed from V and 0 bases from J, the gap between germline ends came to 17 bases. Germline lookup yields CDR1 MNHEY and CDR2 SMNVEV (reference sequence). The CDR3 DNA is TGTGCCAGCAGTCCAAGGGCGGTCAGGAGCTCCTACAATGAGCAGTTCTTC. This sequence encodes CASSPRAVRSSYNEQFF.

This clone was detected once. The chain recombines TRBV2 with TRBJ1-2, with 8 bases fitting TRBD1. The CDR3 sequence is 14 residues long. V was clipped by 4 bases and J by 8 bases; unmatched bases: 9. Germline CDR1 and CDR2: SNHLY and FYNNEI. The CDR3 region has the DNA TGTGCCAGCAGTGGAGACAGGGGTTCTCGGGGCTACACCTTC. Translating gives CASSGDRGSRGYTF.

The chain couples TRBV2 to TRBJ2-1, with TRBD2 as a possible D gene (6 bases). Trimming pared 5 bases from V and 4 bases from J, leaving 12 bases between. Germline-derived CDR1 and CDR2 are SNHLY and FYNNEI. The CDR3 covers 14 residues. The CDR3 spells CASSRGGEYNEQFF. CDR3 nucleotide sequence: TGTGCCAGCAGTCGTGGCGGGGAATACAATGAGCAGTTCTTC.

This chain uses TRBV4-3 with TRBJ2-7; TRBD2 might be the D (5 bases). From germline, CDR1 is LGHNA and CDR2 YSLEER. The CDR3 runs to 16 residues. Trimming took 1 base from V and 1 from J, leaving 14 bases between them. Here the CDR3 DNA reads TGCGCCAGCAGCCAAGCTGGAGTAGCGCCGTCCTACGAGCAGTACTTC. Amino acids: CASSQAGVAPSYEQYF.

The chain joins TRBV7-8 to TRBJ1-2; D might be TRBD1 (5 bases). CDR1 and CDR2 (germline): SGHVS, FQNEAQ. Trimming took off 5 bases at V and 5 bases at J, with 12 bases between the two ends. The CDR3 consists of 13 residues. CDR3 sequence: CASSEGRFYGYTF. In DNA form, the CDR3 reads TGTGCCAGCAGCGAGGGACGGTTTTATGGCTACACCTTC.

V and J are TRBV2 and TRBJ2-5; a possible D gene is TRBD1 (6 bases). The CDR3 covers 14 residues. The V and J ends lost 8 bases and 1 base respectively, with 14 bases between them. CDR1 is SNHLY and CDR2 is FYNNEI in the germline V gene. The CDR3 region has the DNA TGTGCCAGCCAGGGGACCGGCGGCCAAGAGACCCAGTACTTC. Translating it yields CASQGTGGQETQYF.